This TCR beta chain was captured in a study of blood T cell repertoires in COVID-19. Across the whole study: Acute and convalescent COVID-19 specimens originated in the United States, Italy and Spain.

Looked up from germline, CDR1 is LNHNV and CDR2 is YYDKDF (reference sequence). The CDR3 is 16 residues long. V lost 0 bases and J lost 9, with 18 bases in between. Produced via immunoSEQ multiplex PCR; TCRdb's table is partial and in-frame only. The sample lists over 450,000 clones; approximately 88% were seen once. Patients at the Seattle site were enrolled during active infection and followed longitudinally. What was sequenced was peripheral blood. The chain has TRBV15 and TRBJ2-1; perhaps TRBD2 as D (6 bases). This clonotype originated in a woman between 45 and 60 years old with COVID-19, enrolled during active disease. As DNA, the CDR3 is TGTGCCACCAGCAGAGAAGGTGGGACTCCTTCCGTTGAGCAGTTCTTC. The encoded protein is CATSREGGTPSVEQFF.